The 13 T cell receptor beta chains listed next were all sequenced from one sample in a study of T cells after yellow fever vaccination. Each CDR3 protein is one row after TCRdb ran MiXCR on the 5' RACE reads. The table has just under 600,000 distinct CDR3 sequences, about 13% seen once. Material: PBMCs, obtained on the day of the yellow fever booster vaccination. These receptors were obtained from a man aged 30-40 years who received the YFV17D yellow fever vaccine.

The chain joins TRBV12-3 or TRBV12-4 to TRBJ1-4, with D hard to call. V lost 7 bases and J lost 7, with 13 bases in between. This CDR3 is 13 amino acids long. CDR3 in amino acids: CASMILGSEKLFF. CDR3 DNA sequence: TGTGCCAGCATGATTCTGGGCTCTGAAAAACTGTTTTTT.

This clonotype was recorded many times. The chain combines TRBV7-2 with TRBJ2-7; TRBD2 agrees at 10 bases. CDR1 is SGHTA and CDR2 is FQGNSA in the germline V gene. V gave up 3 bases and J gave up 5 bases; unmatched junction bases: 19. The CDR3 is made up of 19 amino acids. Written as DNA, the CDR3 is TGTGCCAGCAGCTTCGCGTCCCCAGGGAGCGGGAGGGCCGTGAACGAGCAGTACTTC. Protein product: CASSFASPGSGRAVNEQYF.

This clonotype was detected only a few times. The chain employs TRBV7-8 and TRBJ2-2; no firm D call. Germline lookup yields CDR1 SGHVS and CDR2 FQNEAQ. V lost 3 bases and J lost 6, with 14 bases in between. The CDR3 totals 15 residues. For the CDR3, the DNA is TGTGCCAGCAGCTTCGGCCTAGTTAGGGCCGGGGAGCTGTTTTTT. Translated, it gives CASSFGLVRAGELFF. The full variable domain, its missing parts supplied by reference TRBV7-8 and TRBJ2-2, is GAGVSQSPRYKVAKRGQDVALRCDPISGHVSLFWYQQALGQGPEFLTYFQNEAQLDKSGLPSDRFFAERPEGSVSTLKIQRTQQEDSAVYLCASSFGLVRAGELFFGEGSRLTVL.

This clonotype was detected only a few times. The chain has TRBV5-1 and TRBJ2-1, with 8 bases matching TRBD2. V lost 6 bases and J lost 2; bases outside the gene matches: 10. This CDR3 comprises 16 residues. Germline values: CDR1 SGHRS, CDR2 YFSETQ. The CDR3 DNA follows: TGCGCCAGCATCCAAGGTGGAGCGGGAGCCTACAATGAGCAGTTCTTC. Translated: CASIQGGAGAYNEQFF.

The V and J genes are TRBV10-3 and TRBJ2-2, with D unresolved. V was pared by 11 bases and J by 2 bases, with 15 bases between. This CDR3 has 14 residues. Germline CDR1 ENHRY, CDR2 SYGVKD. CDR3 in DNA: TGTGCCGCCCAAAGCGAAGCAAACACCGGGGAGCTGTTTTTT. Translated, it gives CAAQSEANTGELFF.

The rearrangement uses TRBV6-1 and TRBJ2-7; D perhaps matches TRBD2 (5 bases). This CDR3 has 13 residues. The germline V and J ends were trimmed by 4 bases and 4 bases, with 11 bases remaining between them. CDR1 MNHNS and CDR2 SASEGT come from the germline V gene. The CDR3 DNA reads as TGTGCCAGCAGTGCTAGCCGGTTATACGAGCAGTACTTC. This translates into CASSASRLYEQYF.

In this sample, this clonotype turned up many times. The chain joins TRBV20-1 to TRBJ2-1; perhaps TRBD2 as D (6 bases). The ends were cut back, 0 bases at V and 15 bases at J, with 15 bases in the middle. In germline, CDR1 is DFQATT, CDR2 SNEGSKA (reference sequence). The CDR3 runs 12 residues. This CDR3 reads CSARDQGLLMFF. The CDR3 DNA follows: TGCAGTGCTAGAGATCAAGGACTATTAATGTTCTTC.

This sequence joins TRBV10-3 and TRBJ2-2; TRBD2 is a possible D gene (5 bases). V lost 4 bases, J lost 7 bases, and 13 bases lay in between. Germline V CDR1 and CDR2: ENHRY, SYGVKD. This CDR3 spans 14 amino acids. Here the CDR3 reads CAISGSSEGGELFF. DNA of the CDR3: TGTGCCATCAGTGGATCCAGCGAGGGCGGGGAGCTGTTTTTT.

This clonotype was counted at least ten times. This chain links TRBV18 with TRBJ2-7; 7 bases fit TRBD2. From germline, CDR1 is KGHSH and CDR2 LQKENI. The CDR3 has 15 residues. J lost 1 base, V lost 2 bases, and 5 bases had no gene match. The CDR3 sequence: CASSPGPSGSYEQYF. For the CDR3, the DNA is TGTGCCAGCTCACCAGGGCCTAGCGGATCCTACGAGCAGTACTTC.

This sequence joins TRBV7-8 and TRBJ1-3; possible D gene TRBD1, 6 bases. Trimming pared 6 bases from V and 3 bases from J, leaving 21 bases between. The germline V gene has CDR1 SGHVS and CDR2 FQNEAQ. The CDR3 extends over 17 amino acids. CDR3 DNA sequence: TGTGCCAGCAGGCTATCCTGGGACATCGGGTTTGGAAACACCATATATTTT. This codes for CASRLSWDIGFGNTIYF.

The chain couples TRBV12-3 or TRBV12-4 to TRBJ1-1; possibly TRBD1 for D (5 bases). The CDR3 runs 14 residues. V lost 5 bases and J lost 5, with 15 bases in between. The CDR3 nucleotides are TGTGCCAGCAGTCTTGGGGGGATGGGGACTGAAGCTTTCTTT. The encoded protein is CASSLGGMGTEAFF.

The CDR3: CASSPGTLYEQYF. CDR3 nucleotide sequence: TGCGCCAGCAGCCCCGGGACTCTCTACGAGCAGTACTTC. This chain connects TRBV5-1 to TRBJ2-7; D perhaps matches TRBD2 (6 bases). The CDR3 is made up of 13 amino acids. The V end was cut by 4 bases, the J end by 3 bases, with 11 bases between. CDR1 is SGHRS, CDR2 YFSETQ, per germline.

J is TRBJ2-3 and V is TRBV12-3 or TRBV12-4, with D unclear. The CDR3 runs to 16 residues. V lost 5 bases and J 6 bases, leaving 21 bases between the germline ends. CDR3 DNA: TGTGCCAGCAGTACCCTTTCGGCCGCCTTTGCGGATACGCAGTATTTT. Its translation is CASSTLSAAFADTQYF.